The entry below gives a single T cell receptor (beta chain) sequence along with its context. This sample stems from a study of blood T cells in healthy people across ages. Then a second PCR, running about 6 to 11 cycles, was carried out with a sample-barcoded 5' primer and a J-beta primer mix. Each cDNA molecule carried a tag from a template-switch adaptor that contained 12 random nucleotides. TCRdb recomputed calls from the 5' RACE reads with MiXCR, one row per CDR3 protein. The table records about 570,000 distinct CDR3 sequences, approximately 30% of them present only once. Trimming removed 6 bases at V and 3 bases at J, with 15 bases between. This CDR3 spans 14 amino acids. From germline, CDR1 is SNHLY and CDR2 FYNNEI.

The sequencing input was blood. The receptor was isolated from a woman in her 70s in good health. This sequence joins TRBV2 and TRBJ2-7; a possible D gene is TRBD2 (6 bases). DNA for the CDR3: TGTGCCAGCAGAGGGCTGACTAGTCACTACGAGCAGTACTTC. This encodes CASRGLTSHYEQYF.